This record covers a single T cell receptor (beta chain). This clone was counted at least ten times. Its binding antigen is unknown. No base quality information exists; no much larger clone differs at one position. In the paper's terms, the treatment or condition label means: 19 received Ad26.COV2.S at low or high dose, single or two shots; about 5 received placebo; per-sample allocation not given. Repertoires of vaccine and placebo recipients were sequenced from samples taken on day 63 after the first injection. Between 29 July and 7 August 2020, Cohort 1b enrolled about 27 adults aged 18-55 years at one site in Boston, USA. Ad26.COV2.S consisted of a replication-incompetent adenovirus type 26 vector by which a prefusion-stabilized SARS-CoV-2 spike protein from the original Wuhan strain was expressed. The CDR3 sequence holds 14 residues, the cysteine and phenylalanine included. Only CDR3 DNA remains: 42 bases, in frame from the first base. From a lookup of the germline V gene, CDR1 and CDR2 are SGHDN and FVKESK. V loses 6 bases at its end and J loses 0 bases; junction bases beyond the gene matches: 3.

This entry is derived from a study of Ad26.COV2.S vaccination and SARS-CoV-2 variants listed by TCRdb under 2021. In the study overall: Donors in the vaccine arm were drawn from COV1001, a multicentre, randomized, double-blind, placebo-controlled phase I-IIa trial testing Ad26.COV2.S in healthy adults. Ad26.COV2.S was administered intramuscularly at 5 x 10^10 or 1 x 10^11 viral particles, either as a single shot or as two shots given 56 days apart. Participants in the trial were split at random into five groups of five each, receiving low-dose or high-dose Ad26.COV2.S once or twice, or else placebo on both occasions. TCRbeta repertoire sequencing was used to assess the specificity and breadth of SARS-CoV-2-reactive T cell receptors after Ad26.COV2.S vaccination. The TCR-sequenced set comprised about 32 samples: about 19 Ad26.COV2.S vaccine recipients, 5 placebo recipients and 8 SARS-CoV-2 convalescent individuals. Throughout the experiments and outcome assessment, investigators stayed blinded to trial group allocation.

TCRbeta CDR3 regions were sequenced with the immunoSEQ Assay. After extraction, genomic DNA underwent amplification by bias-controlled multiplex PCR, followed by high-throughput sequencing. The study's processing was this. To quantify the absolute abundance of every unique TCRbeta CDR3 region, sequences were collapsed and filtered. T cell fraction was estimated by normalization of TCRbeta template counts to usable DNA, with usable DNA being measured through amplification of reference genes present in all nucleated cells. Repertoire TCRs were annotated as SARS-CoV-2-specific when V gene, CDR3 amino acid sequence and J gene were exactly matched to a known reactive TCR set. MIRA supplied the reference SARS-CoV-2 TCR set, which was filtered for enrichment in COVID-19-positive ImmuneCODE repertoires so that public or cross-reactive TCRs were removed. Based on the MIRA antigens, annotated TCRs were further analysed at the level of specific ORF or position within ORF. Breadth was defined as the number of annotated unique rearrangements divided by the total number of unique productive rearrangements, and depth was defined as the summed frequency of the annotated unique rearrangements. Two-sided Wilcoxon rank-sum tests were used to compare TCR breadth between groups. In its TCRdb copy, this immuneACCESS table keeps in-frame sequences only and misses some clones. Where compared with another copy, unresolved V genes explain less than half of these, and the others have no known cause. The V and J calls and the clone size are those of that table, but D and trimming were determined from the DNA. For this sample there are 350,000 to 400,000 clones; approximately 90% appear just once. More than 3% of the sample rests with the top ten.

Summary of the overall study and its limitations: After vaccination, spike-specific CD8+ and CD4+ T cell responses were reported to show substantial breadth. Compared with placebo recipients, Ad26.COV2.S recipients showed higher spike-specific TCR breadth (P = 0.0014). The study was not powered for comparison of responses between vaccine doses or regimens. The authors noted that the TCR breadth and depth analyses may have underestimated total T cell responses. Vaccine and placebo recipients had comparable non-spike TCR breadth, which fits with the vaccine containing only spike.

The rearrangement combines TRBV14 with TRBJ2-3; TRBD1 aligns with 7 central bases. The sequence came from a person aged 18-65 years who received the Ad26.COV2.S COVID-19 vaccine or a placebo. Sequences were derived from peripheral blood, sampled in a trial of Ad26.COV2.S vaccine versus placebo. The CDR3 corresponds to CASSMTGSTDTQYF. The nucleotide sequence reads TGTGCCAGCAGTATGACAGGGAGCACAGATACGCAGTATTTT.